A single sample gave rise to the 16 T cell receptor beta chains below, sequenced in a study of T cell repertoires in cytomegalovirus infection. TCRdb re-called the reads with MiXCR, one entry per CDR3 protein. The sample has 200,000 or so distinct CDR3 sequences, 28% seen once. Sequencing was done on a sample of PBMCs. These receptors originate from a human donor in good health (CMV status not recorded). Some clones in this sample may be carry-over from other donors' samples.

The chain employs TRBV29-1 and TRBJ1-2; D unresolved. The CDR3 extends over 11 amino acids. The germline V gene has CDR1 SQVTM and CDR2 ANQGSEA. Trimming cost V 6 bases and J 3 bases, with 8 bases left between them. CDR3 amino acids: CSVVGDYGYTF. CDR3 in DNA: TGCAGCGTGGTGGGAGACTATGGCTACACCTTC.

This clonotype appeared a few times. The chain joins TRBV5-5 to TRBJ1-1; no clear D. The CDR3 length is 15 residues. CDR1 SGHKS and CDR2 YYEKEE come from the germline V gene (reference sequence). Trimming took off 0 bases at V and 2 bases at J, with 11 bases between the two ends. The CDR3 is CASSLESGVNTEAFF. Here the CDR3 DNA reads TGTGCCAGCAGCTTGGAGTCGGGAGTCAACACTGAAGCTTTCTTT.

The chain is built from TRBV2 and TRBJ2-1; D ambiguous. CDR1 SNHLY and CDR2 FYNNEI come from the germline V gene. The CDR3 runs 15 residues. V shed 10 bases and J shed 0 bases, with 16 bases lying between them. CDR3 sequence reads: CATSTDISSYNEQFF. In DNA, the CDR3 is TGTGCCACCTCGACGGATATCAGCTCCTACAATGAGCAGTTCTTC.

J is TRBJ2-4 and V is TRBV7-8; 14 bases line up with TRBD2. The CDR3 covers 15 residues. The germline gives CDR1 SGHVS, CDR2 FQNEAQ. With V trimmed by 4 bases and J by 5 bases, 1 base remained unmatched. The CDR3 DNA sequence: TGTGCCAGCAGCTGGGGACTAGCGGGGGAAAACATTCAGTACTTC. It codes for CASSWGLAGENIQYF.

This clonotype occurred a few times. The chain has TRBV20-1 and TRBJ2-5; D is unclear. V lost 4 bases to trimming and J lost 2 bases, with 8 bases between them. The germline gives CDR1 DFQATT, CDR2 SNEGSKA (reference sequence). The CDR3 has 12 residues. CDR3 sequence: CSAIQRQETQYF. CDR3 coding DNA: TGCAGTGCTATACAAAGACAAGAGACCCAGTACTTC.

The chain carries TRBV11-2 and TRBJ2-7; D possibly corresponds to TRBD2 (5 bases). V lost 5 bases to trimming and J lost 8 bases, with 22 bases between them. The CDR3 consists of 15 residues. The germline CDR1 and CDR2 sequences are SGHAT and FQNNGV. The CDR3 region has the DNA TGTGCCAGCAGCAGGGATGCCGGGGAGCATCTCCAGCAGTACTTC. Translation gives CASSRDAGEHLQQYF.

This clonotype was observed once. The V and J genes are TRBV29-1 and TRBJ1-2; D possibly corresponds to TRBD1 (6 bases). The germline V and J ends were trimmed by 3 bases and 8 bases, with 16 bases remaining between them. Germline CDR1 reads SQVTM; CDR2 reads ANQGSEA. The length of the CDR3 is 13 residues. The CDR3 coding sequence is TGCAGCGTTGAGATGAGGGGGGGTTCGGGCTACACCTTC. Encoded protein: CSVEMRGGSGYTF.

This chain links TRBV3-1 with TRBJ2-7; 12 nucleotides line up with TRBD2. The V and J ends lost 0 bases and 2 bases, in that order; junction bases with no gene match: 5. Germline V gene data show CDR1 as LGHDT and CDR2 as YNNKEL (reference sequence). CDR3 length equals 17 residues. CDR3 in amino acids: CASSQEATSGGTYEQYF. The CDR3, as DNA: TGTGCCAGCAGCCAAGAAGCGACTAGCGGGGGAACCTACGAGCAGTACTTC.

The CDR3, as DNA: TGCAGCGCCCCCCGGACAGGGAGGTACGAGCAGTACTTC. As protein: CSAPRTGRYEQYF. The chain couples TRBV29-1 to TRBJ2-7, with TRBD1 matching 8 bases. Germline CDR1 and CDR2: SQVTM and ANQGSEA. The CDR3 is made up of 13 amino acids. Trimming cost V 7 bases and J 4 bases; bases outside gene matches: 9.

This clonotype occurred a few times. The chain uses TRBV29-1 and TRBJ2-7; TRBD1 is a possible D gene (6 bases). CDR1 and CDR2 (germline): SQVTM, ANQGSEA. V gave up 5 bases and J gave up 0 bases, with 11 bases separating them. This CDR3 is 13 amino acids long. CDR3 coding DNA: TGCAGCGTTCGTACAGGGAGCTCCTACGAGCAGTACTTC. Residues: CSVRTGSSYEQYF.

The rearrangement uses TRBV6-1 and TRBJ1-1; D ambiguous. Per the germline V gene, CDR1 is MNHNS and CDR2 is SASEGT. The CDR3 is 13 amino acids. Between the trimmed V and J ends, which lost 6 bases and 3 bases, there was a span of 11 bases. The CDR3 loop reads CASSPGLYTEAFF. In DNA form, the CDR3 reads TGTGCCAGCAGCCCGGGTCTGTACACTGAAGCTTTCTTT.

This chain uses TRBV20-1 with TRBJ1-1, with 7 bases lining up with TRBD1. The J segment lost 6 bases and the V segment lost 3 bases, leaving 13 bases of the junction unmatched. The CDR3 covers 15 residues. The germline V gene encodes CDR1 DFQATT and CDR2 SNEGSKA (reference sequence). CDR3 DNA: TGCAGTGCTAGCGGCACGACAGGGAGGGTGGCTGAAGCTTTCTTT. It encodes CSASGTTGRVAEAFF.

This clonotype was counted a few times. The V gene is TRBV7-2, the J gene TRBJ2-3; 11 bases are shared with TRBD2. Per the germline V gene, CDR1 is SGHTA and CDR2 is FQGNSA. V dropped 3 bases and J dropped 2; count of bases not matched to a gene: 10. The CDR3 covers 18 residues. CDR3 nucleotides: TGTGCCAGCAGCTTTGTAGCGGGGGGGCTTTCGTCCACAGATACGCAGTATTTT. Its protein is CASSFVAGGLSSTDTQYF. The entire variable domain, with the rest obtained from reference TRBV7-2 and TRBJ2-3, is as follows: GAGVSQSPSNKVTEKGKDVELRCDPISGHTALYWYRQSLGQGLEFLIYFQGNSAPDKSGLPSDRFSAERTGGSVSTLTIQRTQQEDSAVYLCASSFVAGGLSSTDTQYFGPGTRLTVL.

In the case of this clonotype: At one of its ends the junction is not consistent with the germline gene, which may arise from a read error. The rearrangement uses TRBV29-1 and TRBJ1-1, with D uncertain. Per the germline V gene, CDR1 is SQVTM and CDR2 is ANQGSEA. The CDR3 is made up of 13 amino acids. The CDR3 nucleotides are TGCAGCGCTGAACCGGAGACGAACACTGAAGCTTTCTTT. Translation gives CSAEPETNTEAFF.

The rearrangement links TRBV11-2 to TRBJ1-2; D remains unclear. The CDR3 spans 16 residues. Trimming took 0 bases from V and 8 from J, leaving 19 bases between them. CDR1 SGHAT and CDR2 FQNNGV come from the germline V gene. CDR3 DNA sequence: TGTGCCAGCAGCTTAGATAGGGAAGGGTTCGATGGAGGCTACACCTTC. It is translated as CASSLDREGFDGGYTF.

The gene calls are TRBV7-8 and TRBJ2-3; 10 bases fit TRBD2. This CDR3 has 16 amino acids. The junction had 7 bases not matched to a gene; V was cut back by 1 base and J by 6 bases. Per the germline V gene, CDR1 is SGHVS and CDR2 is FQNEAQ. CDR3 sequence reads: CASSLEAGGRSDTQYF. CDR3 nucleotides: TGTGCCAGCAGCTTAGAAGCGGGGGGGCGTTCCGATACGCAGTATTTT.